What follows are 25 T cell receptor beta chains derived from one specimen sequenced in a study of T-cell reconstitution after alpha-beta-depleted transplantation in children. It was with unique molecular identifiers that the TCRbeta library was prepared. Using its own MiXCR run on the PCR reads, TCRdb lists one record per CDR3 protein. The sample lists some 830,000 distinct CDR3 sequences; about 16% were seen once. The specimen was PBMCs, mostly from graft donor cells, collected 360 days after TCRalphabeta/CD19-depleted stem cell transplant. These receptors were taken from a male patient aged 10 to 17 who had a stem cell transplant for acute lymphoblastic leukemia, so the T cells may come from the graft donor.

The gene calls are TRBV11-2 and TRBJ1-2; 7 bases map to TRBD1. The V gene end was trimmed by 6 bases and the J gene end by 5 bases; junction bases not matched to a gene: 9. The CDR3 spans 14 residues. Per germline, CDR1 SGHAT and CDR2 FQNNGV. CDR3 residues: CASSLKGATYGYTF. The CDR3 coding sequence is TGTGCCAGCAGTCTCAAGGGGGCGACTTATGGCTACACCTTC.

The J gene is TRBJ1-4, the V gene TRBV6-5; D uncertain. Germline loops: CDR1 MNHEY, CDR2 SVGAGI. V lost 4 bases, J lost 5 bases, and 17 bases lay in between. This CDR3 spans 16 amino acids. CDR3 protein: CASSSAGFRSNEKLFF. The CDR3 DNA reads as TGTGCCAGCAGTTCGGCGGGGTTTCGCTCAAATGAAAAACTGTTTTTT.

Only a few counts were recorded for this clonotype. The gene calls are TRBV18 and TRBJ2-7, with D perhaps being TRBD1 or TRBD2 (6 bases each). The CDR3 spans 15 residues. From germline, CDR1 is KGHSH and CDR2 LQKENI. V gave up 5 bases and J gave up 6 bases, with 20 bases separating them. Here the CDR3 reads CASSLQGGTFSEQYF. CDR3 in DNA: TGTGCCAGCTCATTACAAGGGGGGACCTTCTCCGAGCAGTACTTC.

The gene calls are TRBV19 and TRBJ2-7; D might be TRBD1 (6 bases). The germline V gene encodes CDR1 LNHDA and CDR2 SQIVND (reference sequence). This CDR3 spans 15 amino acids. The V end lost 5 bases, the J end lost 3 bases, and 17 bases lay between the germline ends. The CDR3 loop reads CASSGGSQGYYEQYF. CDR3 nucleotides: TGTGCCAGTAGTGGGGGATCGCAGGGGTACTACGAGCAGTACTTC.

Worth noting for this clonotype: The junction departs from the called germline gene at one end, perhaps through a read error. The chain couples TRBV5-1 to TRBJ2-2; TRBD1 agrees at 9 bases. The CDR3 consists of 17 residues. Germline V lookup: CDR1 SGHRS, CDR2 YFSETQ. Here the CDR3 DNA reads TGCGCCAGCAGCTTGGAGGACAGGGGAATATCAACCGGGGATCTGTTTTTT. This gives the protein CASSLEDRGISTGDLFF.

The gene calls are TRBV5-1 and TRBJ1-4; 7 bases align to TRBD1. CDR3 length equals 12 residues. The germline V gene has CDR1 SGHRS and CDR2 YFSETQ. With 0 bases clipped from V and 10 bases from J, the junction kept 0 bases outside the gene matches. The DNA for the CDR3 is TGCGCCAGCAGCTTGGGGGACAGAAAACTGTTTTTT. It specifies CASSLGDRKLFF.

This clonotype was seen many times. V is TRBV10-3 and J is TRBJ2-5; 9 bases fit TRBD2. CDR3 length equals 14 residues. The V gene's germline CDR1 is ENHRY and CDR2 SYGVKD. The ends lost 5 bases at V and 6 bases at J; junction bases unmatched: 7. CDR3: CAISFSGRVQTQYF. The CDR3 DNA reads as TGTGCCATCAGTTTTAGCGGGAGAGTGCAGACCCAGTACTTC.

This clonotype was found many times. The chain has TRBV29-1 and TRBJ2-7; possible D gene TRBD1, 6 bases. V lost 7 bases to trimming and J lost 3 bases, with 13 bases between them. CDR1 is SQVTM and CDR2 is ANQGSEA in the germline V gene. This CDR3 spans 12 amino acids. The CDR3 nucleotides are TGCAGCGCCCGGGACACTAGCTACGAGCAGTACTTC. It codes for CSARDTSYEQYF.

This clonotype occurred a few times. The chain combines TRBV15 with TRBJ1-3, with D unclear. Trimming cost V 4 bases and J 0 bases, with 13 bases left between them. Germline values: CDR1 LNHNV, CDR2 YYDKDF (reference sequence). The CDR3 spans 16 residues. The CDR3 is CATSKSAASSGNTIYF. Written as DNA, the CDR3 is TGTGCCACCAGCAAGAGTGCCGCCTCCTCTGGAAACACCATATATTTT.

This clonotype was counted only a few times. The gene calls are TRBV3-1 and TRBJ2-7; 9 nucleotides agree with TRBD2. Germline V gives CDR1 LGHDT, CDR2 YNNKEL (reference sequence). Losses at the gene ends were 3 bases for V and 3 bases for J; bases not matched to a gene: 9. This CDR3 is built from 16 residues. The CDR3 reads CASSQESGLANYEQYF. Written as DNA, the CDR3 is TGTGCCAGCAGCCAGGAGTCCGGACTAGCGAACTACGAGCAGTACTTC.

This clonotype was counted a few times. V is TRBV12-3 or TRBV12-4 and J is TRBJ2-3; 11 bases fit TRBD1. CDR3 size: 17 residues. J lost 3 bases, V lost 4 bases, and 9 bases had no gene match. As DNA, the CDR3 is TGTGCCAGCAGTTCGGACAGGGGGCGCGGTACGACAGATACGCAGTATTTT. Translated: CASSSDRGRGTTDTQYF.

In this sample, this clonotype turned up a few times. This rearrangement joins TRBV3-1 to TRBJ2-5; TRBD2 agrees at 7 bases. V lost 4 bases to trimming and J lost 5 bases; unmatched junction nucleotides: 13. The CDR3 consists of 16 residues. Germline CDR1 LGHDT, CDR2 YNNKEL (reference sequence). CDR3 loop: CASSPDLMREIETQYF. CDR3 sequence (DNA): TGTGCCAGCAGCCCCGACCTTATGCGGGAGATCGAGACCCAGTACTTC.

The chain carries TRBV24-1 and TRBJ2-2, with D perhaps being TRBD1 or TRBD2 (6 bases each). The V gene's germline CDR1 is KGHDR and CDR2 SFDVKD. CDR3 length: 17 amino acids. V was pared by 1 base and J by 8 bases, with 19 bases between. The CDR3 spells CATSDLGSGGVSGELFF. The CDR3 DNA follows: TGTGCCACCAGTGATTTAGGATCCGGGGGCGTATCTGGGGAGCTGTTTTTT.

This chain connects TRBV20-1 to TRBJ1-5, with D tentatively TRBD1 (6 bases). The germline V and J ends were trimmed by 3 bases and 5 bases, with 23 bases remaining between them. In germline, CDR1 is DFQATT, CDR2 SNEGSKA (reference sequence). The CDR3 consists of 17 residues. CDR3 sequence: CSASNREGPQRHQPQHF. The CDR3 DNA reads TGCAGTGCTAGTAACAGGGAAGGTCCACAGAGGCATCAGCCCCAGCATTTT.

This clonotype was counted between two and nine times. The chain has TRBV5-1 and TRBJ2-7; D is ambiguous. The CDR3 has 12 residues. Deletions cut 3 bases from V and 6 bases from J, with 10 bases between. Germline V gene sequence: CDR1 SGHRS, CDR2 YFSETQ. Here the CDR3 DNA reads TGCGCCAGCAGCTCTCAGGTACGCGAGCAGTACTTC. Translating it yields CASSSQVREQYF. Full variable domain (missing parts from reference TRBV5-1 and TRBJ2-7): KAGVTQTPRYLIKTRGQQVTLSCSPISGHRSVSWYQQTPGQGLQFLFEYFSETQRNKGNFPGRFSGRQFSNSRSEMNVSTLELGDSALYLCASSSQVREQYFGPGTRLTVT.

The genes are TRBV9 and TRBJ2-7; D not certain. The CDR3 is made up of 15 amino acids. Trimming pared 0 bases from V and 0 bases from J, leaving 10 bases between. CDR1 and CDR2 from the germline V gene are SGDLS and YYNGEE. CDR3 bases: TGTGCCAGCAGCGTAGTTGACTCGAGCTCCTACGAGCAGTACTTC. Translating gives CASSVVDSSSYEQYF.

Many counts were recorded for this clonotype. The V call is TRBV5-1, the J call TRBJ2-2; D unclear. Germline lookup yields CDR1 SGHRS and CDR2 YFSETQ. This CDR3 contains 12 residues. V gave up 1 base and J gave up 5 bases, with 3 bases separating them. The CDR3 bases are TGCGCCAGCAGCTTGTTTACCGGGGAGCTGTTTTTT. It encodes CASSLFTGELFF.

In this sample, this clonotype turned up many times. This rearrangement joins TRBV29-1 to TRBJ2-2, with D maybe TRBD1 (5 bases). Germline loops: CDR1 SQVTM, CDR2 ANQGSEA. This CDR3 is 16 amino acids long. Trimming took off 4 bases at V and 0 bases at J, with 15 bases between the two ends. The CDR3 region is CSVVIGQGPNTGELFF. CDR3 coding DNA: TGCAGCGTTGTCATCGGGCAGGGCCCGAACACCGGGGAGCTGTTTTTT.

This rearrangement joins TRBV6-5 to TRBJ2-5; D unclear. The CDR3 has 13 residues. CDR1 and CDR2 (germline): MNHEY, SVGAGI. Deletions cut 0 bases from V and 5 bases from J, with 7 bases between. The CDR3 is CASSYSKMETQYF. The CDR3 DNA follows: TGTGCCAGCAGTTACTCGAAAATGGAGACCCAGTACTTC.

The chain has TRBV11-1 and TRBJ2-4, with D possibly TRBD1 on 6 matching bases. Germline CDR1 is SGHAT and CDR2 is FQDESV (reference sequence). The CDR3 loop spans 21 amino acids. Trimming took 5 bases from V and 0 from J, leaving 29 bases between them. The CDR3 sequence is CASSILAPTLTGPLAKNIQYF. The CDR3 nucleotides are TGTGCCAGCAGCATCCTAGCCCCAACGCTAACAGGGCCACTAGCCAAAAACATTCAGTACTTC.

The J gene is TRBJ2-3, the V gene TRBV6-1; D is uncertain. The CDR3 runs 12 residues. The V gene lost 2 bases and the J gene lost 4 bases, with 4 bases spanning the gap. In germline, CDR1 is MNHNS, CDR2 SASEGT. The CDR3 sequence: CASSERADTQYF. DNA for the CDR3: TGTGCCAGCAGTGAAAGGGCAGATACGCAGTATTTT.

This clonotype showed up many times. This sequence joins TRBV9 and TRBJ2-3; D unresolved. Germline CDR1 reads SGDLS; CDR2 reads YYNGEE. The CDR3 runs to 13 residues. Trimming left V 5 bases short and J 0 bases short, with 7 bases between. In DNA form, the CDR3 reads TGTGCCAGCAGTGACGGGAGCACAGATACGCAGTATTTT. Protein product: CASSDGSTDTQYF.

As to this clonotype: A read error may produce the germline difference seen at one junction end. The genes are TRBV19 and TRBJ2-7; weak D call: TRBD2 (6 bases). Germline CDR1 is LNHDA and CDR2 is SQIVND (reference sequence). The CDR3 has 11 residues. CDR3 nucleotide sequence: TGTGCCAGTAGTAAGGAGGGCCCTTCAGTCTTC. Encoded protein: CASSKEGPSVF.

In this sample, this clonotype turned up a few times. The rearrangement joins TRBV5-5 to TRBJ2-7; D not resolved. Trimming stripped 3 bases from V and 4 bases from J, with 14 bases between. Germline V gene data show CDR1 as SGHKS and CDR2 as YYEKEE (reference sequence). This CDR3 spans 14 amino acids. The CDR3 nucleotides are TGTGCCAGCAGCTCCCTCGCTGGGGAATACGAGCAGTACTTC. This translates into CASSSLAGEYEQYF.

The chain joins TRBV20-1 to TRBJ2-2; 10 bases map to TRBD2. V dropped 6 bases and J dropped 5; count of bases not matched to a gene: 18. Germline CDR1 and CDR2: DFQATT and SNEGSKA (reference sequence). This CDR3 has 18 residues. The CDR3 nucleotides are TGCAGTGCCCTTTCGTCTAGCGGGAGTGTTGCAGGGACCGGGGAGCTGTTTTTT. Its protein product is CSALSSSGSVAGTGELFF.